This T cell receptor (beta chain) emerged from a study of CD8+ T cells in alopecia areata. Once RNA had been extracted, it was reverse transcribed into cDNA to act as the sequencing template. The repertoire was sequenced with immunoSEQ multiplex PCR; TCRdb's copy has only in-frame clones and lacks some. This table holds approximately 45,000 clones, about three fifths found once. Treatment here: oral pan-JAK inhibitor, 5-10 mg twice daily. The receptor was isolated from a human donor with alopecia areata. This specimen consisted of CD8+ T cells sorted from blood, obtained at week 4, from a patient treated with tofacitinib.

CDR3 amino acids: CASSQEWGRGTSYEQYF. As DNA, the CDR3 is TGCGCCAGCAGCCAAGAATGGGGCAGGGGGACCTCCTACGAGCAGTACTTC. This chain uses TRBV4-3 with TRBJ2-7, with 7 nucleotides matching TRBD1. Germline CDR1 LGHNA, CDR2 YSLEER. This CDR3 has 17 residues. Losses at the gene ends were 0 bases for V and 0 bases for J; bases not matched to a gene: 8.